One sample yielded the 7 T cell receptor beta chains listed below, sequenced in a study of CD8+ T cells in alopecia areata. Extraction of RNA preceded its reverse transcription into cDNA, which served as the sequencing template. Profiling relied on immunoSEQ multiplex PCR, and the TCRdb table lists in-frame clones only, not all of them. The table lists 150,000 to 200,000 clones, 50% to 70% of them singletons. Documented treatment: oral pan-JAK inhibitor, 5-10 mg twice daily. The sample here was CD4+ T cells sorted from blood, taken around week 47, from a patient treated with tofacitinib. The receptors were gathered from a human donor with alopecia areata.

CDR3 loop: CASSPFGDSPLHF. In nucleotides, the CDR3 is TGTGCCAGCAGCCCGTTTGGGGATTCACCCCTCCACTTT. V gene TRBV27 combines with J gene TRBJ1-6, with D hard to call. The V gene's germline CDR1 is MNHEY and CDR2 SMNVEV (reference sequence). CDR3 length: 13 amino acids. Trimming stripped 6 bases from V and 8 bases from J, with 11 bases between.

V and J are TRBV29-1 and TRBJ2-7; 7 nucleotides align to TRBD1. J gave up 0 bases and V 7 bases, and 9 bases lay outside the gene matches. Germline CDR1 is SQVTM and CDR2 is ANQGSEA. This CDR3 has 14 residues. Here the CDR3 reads CSAQRTGSSYEQYF. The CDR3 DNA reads TGCAGCGCCCAACGGACAGGCAGCTCCTACGAGCAGTACTTC.

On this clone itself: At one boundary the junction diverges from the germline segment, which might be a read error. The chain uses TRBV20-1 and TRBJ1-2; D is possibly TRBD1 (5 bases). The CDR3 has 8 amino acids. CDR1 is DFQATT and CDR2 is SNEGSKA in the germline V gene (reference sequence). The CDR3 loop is CSASLGPF. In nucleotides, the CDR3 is TGCAGTGCTAGTTTGGGACCCTTC.

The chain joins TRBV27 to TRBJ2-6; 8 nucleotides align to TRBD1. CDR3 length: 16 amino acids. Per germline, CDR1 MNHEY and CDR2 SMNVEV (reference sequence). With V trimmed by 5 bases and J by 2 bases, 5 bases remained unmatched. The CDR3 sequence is CASSNDRGAGANVLTF. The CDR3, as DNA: TGTGCCAGCAGTAACGACAGGGGTGCTGGGGCCAACGTCCTGACTTTC.

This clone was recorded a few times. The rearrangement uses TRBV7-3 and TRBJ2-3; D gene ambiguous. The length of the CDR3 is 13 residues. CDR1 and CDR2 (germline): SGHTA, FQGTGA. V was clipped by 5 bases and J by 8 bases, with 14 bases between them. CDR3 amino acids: CASSEITLGTQYF. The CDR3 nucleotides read TGTGCCAGCAGCGAGATCACCCTCGGTACGCAGTATTTT.

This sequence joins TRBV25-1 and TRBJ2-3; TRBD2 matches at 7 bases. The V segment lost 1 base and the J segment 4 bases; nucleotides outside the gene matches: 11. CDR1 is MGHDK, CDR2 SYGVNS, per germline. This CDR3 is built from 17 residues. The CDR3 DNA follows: TGTGCCAGCAGTGAATCCTCCGGACTAGTTGGATCAGATACGCAGTATTTT. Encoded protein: CASSESSGLVGSDTQYF.

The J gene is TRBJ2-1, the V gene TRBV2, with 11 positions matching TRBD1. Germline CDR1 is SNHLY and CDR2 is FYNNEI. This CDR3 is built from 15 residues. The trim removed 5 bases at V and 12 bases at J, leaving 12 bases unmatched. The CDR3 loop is CASSNTGTGGFGQFF. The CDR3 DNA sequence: TGTGCCAGCAGTAACACCGGGACAGGGGGGTTTGGGCAGTTCTTC. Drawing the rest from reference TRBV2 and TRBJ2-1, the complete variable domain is EPEVTQTPSHQVTQMGQEVILRCVPISNHLYFYWYRQILGQKVEFLVSFYNNEISEKSEIFDDQFSVERPDGSNFTLKIRSTKLEDSAMYFCASSNTGTGGFGQFFGPGTRLTVL.